The subject of this entry is one T cell receptor beta chain. PCR used 60 Vbeta primers and 13 Jbeta primers. Assay: immunoSEQ multiplex PCR; the TCRdb copy retains only in-frame clones and omits some. Of roughly 220,000 clones listed, 70% to 80% are singletons. These data originate in a study of cytomegalovirus exposure and HLA in healthy donors. CDR1 and CDR2 from the germline V gene are WSHSY and SAAADI. The CDR3 consists of 16 residues. V was shortened by 6 bases and J by 2 bases, with 19 bases between the two germline ends. The rearrangement links TRBV10-2 to TRBJ2-5; a possible D gene is TRBD2 (6 bases). Sequenced: PBMCs. This sequence was found in a woman in her thirties in good health and CMV-seronegative. CDR3 in amino acids: CASSPNRRLAQETQYF. The DNA for the CDR3 is TGCGCCAGCAGCCCAAACAGGCGGCTAGCGCAAGAGACCCAGTACTTC.